This TCR beta chain came from a study of control samples from healthy donors and cancer patients. Using immunoSEQ multiplex PCR, the repertoire was profiled, and TCRdb retains in-frame clones only, with some absent. This table holds roughly 120,000 clones, around 88% found once. Input material: blood. This clonotype originated in a middle-aged man in good health.

The DNA for the CDR3 is TGTGCCACCAGCAAAACTAGCGGGGGGAACACCGGGGAGCTGTTTTTT. Translating gives CATSKTSGGNTGELFF. The V and J genes are TRBV24-1 and TRBJ2-2; 11 nucleotides align to TRBD2. V lost 7 bases, J lost 1 base, and 4 bases stayed unmatched. The germline V gene has CDR1 KGHDR and CDR2 SFDVKD. This CDR3 is 16 amino acids long.